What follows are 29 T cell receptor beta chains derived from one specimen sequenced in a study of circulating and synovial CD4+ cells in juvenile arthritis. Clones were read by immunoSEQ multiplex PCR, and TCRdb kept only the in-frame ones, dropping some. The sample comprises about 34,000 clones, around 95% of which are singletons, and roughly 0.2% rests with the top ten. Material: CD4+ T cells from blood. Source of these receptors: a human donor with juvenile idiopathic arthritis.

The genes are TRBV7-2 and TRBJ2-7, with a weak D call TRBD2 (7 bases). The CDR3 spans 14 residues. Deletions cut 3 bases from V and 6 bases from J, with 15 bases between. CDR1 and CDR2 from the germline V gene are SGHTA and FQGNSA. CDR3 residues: CASSLLRGGAEQYF. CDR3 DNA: TGTGCCAGCAGCTTGTTGAGGGGGGGCGCCGAGCAGTACTTC.

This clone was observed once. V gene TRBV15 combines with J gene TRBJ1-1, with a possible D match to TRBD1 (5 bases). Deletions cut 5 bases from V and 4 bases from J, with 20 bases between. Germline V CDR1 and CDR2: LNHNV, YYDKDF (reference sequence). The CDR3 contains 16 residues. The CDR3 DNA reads TGTGCCACCAGCGGACCTCGTGTGGGTCAGGGCACTGAAGCTTTCTTT. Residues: CATSGPRVGQGTEAFF.

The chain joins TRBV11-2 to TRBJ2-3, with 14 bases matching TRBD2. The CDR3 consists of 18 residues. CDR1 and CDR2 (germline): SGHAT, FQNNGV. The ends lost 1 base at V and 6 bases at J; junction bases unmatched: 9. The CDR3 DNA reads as TGTGCCAGCAGCTTAGCGGCCGGACTAGCGGGAGGAGGGGATACGCAGTATTTT. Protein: CASSLAAGLAGGGDTQYF. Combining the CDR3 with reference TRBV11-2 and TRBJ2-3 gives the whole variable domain EAGVAQSPRYKIIEKRQSVAFWCNPISGHATLYWYQQILGQGPKLLIQFQNNGVVDDSQLPKDRFSAERLKGVDSTLKIQPAKLEDSAVYLCASSLAAGLAGGGDTQYFGPGTRLTVL.

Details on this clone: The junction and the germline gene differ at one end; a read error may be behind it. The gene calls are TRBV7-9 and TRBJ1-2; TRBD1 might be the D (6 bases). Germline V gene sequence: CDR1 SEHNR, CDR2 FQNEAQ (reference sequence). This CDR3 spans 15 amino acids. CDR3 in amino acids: CASSLDGQINYGYTF. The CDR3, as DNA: TGTGCCAGCAGTTTAGATGGACAGATTAACTATGGCTACACCTTC.

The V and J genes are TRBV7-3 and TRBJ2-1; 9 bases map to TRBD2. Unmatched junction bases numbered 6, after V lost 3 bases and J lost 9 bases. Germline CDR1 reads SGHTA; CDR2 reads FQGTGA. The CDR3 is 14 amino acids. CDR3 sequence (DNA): TGTGCCAGCAGCTTTAGCGGGGGAATGGTTGAGCAGTTCTTC. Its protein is CASSFSGGMVEQFF. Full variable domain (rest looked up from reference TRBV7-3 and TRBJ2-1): GAGVSQTPSNKVTEKGKYVELRCDPISGHTALYWYRQSLGQGPEFLIYFQGTGAADDSGLPNDRFFAVRPEGSVSTLKIQRTERGDSAVYLCASSFSGGMVEQFFGPGTRLTVL.

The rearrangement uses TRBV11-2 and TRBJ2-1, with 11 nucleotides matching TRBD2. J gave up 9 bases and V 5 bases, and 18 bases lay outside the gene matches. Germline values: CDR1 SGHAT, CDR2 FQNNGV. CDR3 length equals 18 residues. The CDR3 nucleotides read TGTGCCAGCAGCCAGATCCCAACTAGCGGGAGTTTGGTTGGTGAGCAGTTCTTC. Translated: CASSQIPTSGSLVGEQFF.

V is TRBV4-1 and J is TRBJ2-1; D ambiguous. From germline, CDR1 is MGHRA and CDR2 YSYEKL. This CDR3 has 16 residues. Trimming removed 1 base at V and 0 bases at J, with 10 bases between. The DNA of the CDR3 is TGCGCCAGCAGCCAAGTCTACGTCGCCTCCTACAATGAGCAGTTCTTC. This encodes CASSQVYVASYNEQFF.

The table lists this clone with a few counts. CDR3 amino acids: CASSPVVDTQYF. In nucleotides, the CDR3 is TGTGCCAGCAGCCCGGTGGTAGATACGCAGTATTTT. The V and J genes are TRBV11-2 and TRBJ2-3; D not certain. Trimming took 5 bases from V and 5 from J, leaving 8 bases between them. The CDR3 runs to 12 residues. Germline V gene data show CDR1 as SGHAT and CDR2 as FQNNGV.

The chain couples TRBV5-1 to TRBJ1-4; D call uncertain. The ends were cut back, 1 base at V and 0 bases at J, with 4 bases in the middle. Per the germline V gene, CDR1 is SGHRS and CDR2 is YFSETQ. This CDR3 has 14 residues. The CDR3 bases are TGCGCCAGCAGCTTGACAGCAACTAATGAAAAACTGTTTTTT. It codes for CASSLTATNEKLFF. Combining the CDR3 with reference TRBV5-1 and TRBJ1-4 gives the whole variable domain KAGVTQTPRYLIKTRGQQVTLSCSPISGHRSVSWYQQTPGQGLQFLFEYFSETQRNKGNFPGRFSGRQFSNSRSEMNVSTLELGDSALYLCASSLTATNEKLFFGSGTQLSVL.

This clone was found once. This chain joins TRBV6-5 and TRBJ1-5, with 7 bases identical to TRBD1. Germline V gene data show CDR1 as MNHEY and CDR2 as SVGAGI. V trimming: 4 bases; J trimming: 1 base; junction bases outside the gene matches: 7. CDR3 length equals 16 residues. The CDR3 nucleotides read TGTGCCAGCAGTTCCCCCCGACAGGGAAGCAATCAGCCCCAGCATTTT. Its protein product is CASSSPRQGSNQPQHF.

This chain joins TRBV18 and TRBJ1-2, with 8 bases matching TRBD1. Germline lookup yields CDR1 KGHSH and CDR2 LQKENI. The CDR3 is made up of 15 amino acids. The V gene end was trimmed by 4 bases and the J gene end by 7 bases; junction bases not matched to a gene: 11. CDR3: CASSLDRTGRSGYTF. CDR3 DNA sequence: TGTGCCAGCTCACTTGACAGGACAGGGCGTAGTGGCTACACCTTC.

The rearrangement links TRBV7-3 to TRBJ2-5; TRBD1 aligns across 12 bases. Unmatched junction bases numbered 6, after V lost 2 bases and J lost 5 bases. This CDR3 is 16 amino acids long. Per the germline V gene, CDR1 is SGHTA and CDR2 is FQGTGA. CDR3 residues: CASSLGDRGRGETQYF. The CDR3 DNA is TGTGCCAGCAGCTTAGGGGACAGGGGGCGAGGGGAGACCCAGTACTTC.

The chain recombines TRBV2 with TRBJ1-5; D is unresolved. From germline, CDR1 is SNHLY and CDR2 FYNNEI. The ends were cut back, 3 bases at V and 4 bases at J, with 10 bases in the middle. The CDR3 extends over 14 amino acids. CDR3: CASSDGVPNQPQHF. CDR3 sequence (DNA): TGTGCCAGCAGTGACGGGGTTCCTAATCAGCCCCAGCATTTT.

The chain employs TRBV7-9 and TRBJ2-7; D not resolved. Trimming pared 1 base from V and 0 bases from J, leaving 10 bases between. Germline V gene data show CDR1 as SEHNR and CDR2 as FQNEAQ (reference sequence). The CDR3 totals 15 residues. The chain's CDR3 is CASSLGGHSSYEQYF. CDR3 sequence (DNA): TGTGCCAGCAGCTTAGGTGGGCACAGCTCCTACGAGCAGTACTTC.

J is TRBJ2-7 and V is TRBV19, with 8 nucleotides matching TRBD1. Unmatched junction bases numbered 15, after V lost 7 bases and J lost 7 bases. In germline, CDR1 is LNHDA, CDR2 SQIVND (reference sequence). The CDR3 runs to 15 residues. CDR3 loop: CASTARGTGLEEQYF. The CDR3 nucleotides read TGTGCCAGTACCGCCCGTGGGACAGGCCTTGAAGAGCAGTACTTC.

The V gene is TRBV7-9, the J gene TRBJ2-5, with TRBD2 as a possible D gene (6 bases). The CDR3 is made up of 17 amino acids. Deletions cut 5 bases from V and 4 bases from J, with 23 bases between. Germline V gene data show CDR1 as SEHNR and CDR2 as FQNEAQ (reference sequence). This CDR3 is CASSHWGDGGRRETQYF. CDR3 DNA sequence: TGTGCCAGCAGCCATTGGGGGGATGGGGGAAGGCGAGAGACCCAGTACTTC.

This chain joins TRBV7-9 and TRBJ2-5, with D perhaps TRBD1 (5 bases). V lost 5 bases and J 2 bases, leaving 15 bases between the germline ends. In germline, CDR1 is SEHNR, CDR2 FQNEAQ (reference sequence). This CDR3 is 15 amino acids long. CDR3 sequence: CASSPGIGWQETQYF. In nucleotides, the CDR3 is TGTGCCAGCAGCCCAGGGATAGGATGGCAAGAGACCCAGTACTTC.

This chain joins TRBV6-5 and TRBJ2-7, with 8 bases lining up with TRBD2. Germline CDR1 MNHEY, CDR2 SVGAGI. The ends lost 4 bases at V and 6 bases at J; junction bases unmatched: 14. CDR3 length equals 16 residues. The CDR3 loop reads CASSSTPGGWKFEQYF. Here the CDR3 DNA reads TGTGCCAGCAGTTCTACTCCGGGAGGGTGGAAGTTCGAGCAGTACTTC.

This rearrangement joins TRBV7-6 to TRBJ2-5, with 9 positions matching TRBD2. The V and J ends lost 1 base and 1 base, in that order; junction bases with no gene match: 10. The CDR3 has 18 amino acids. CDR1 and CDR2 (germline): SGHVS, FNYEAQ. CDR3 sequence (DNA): TGTGCCAGCAGCTTAGTGGGTCTAGCGGGGACCTCCCAAGAGACCCAGTACTTC. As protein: CASSLVGLAGTSQETQYF.

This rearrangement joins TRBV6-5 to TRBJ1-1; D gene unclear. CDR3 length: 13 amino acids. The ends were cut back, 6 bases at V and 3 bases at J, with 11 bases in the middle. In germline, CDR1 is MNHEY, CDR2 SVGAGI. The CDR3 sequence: CASRPPLYTEAFF. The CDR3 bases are TGTGCCAGCAGACCCCCACTTTACACTGAAGCTTTCTTT.

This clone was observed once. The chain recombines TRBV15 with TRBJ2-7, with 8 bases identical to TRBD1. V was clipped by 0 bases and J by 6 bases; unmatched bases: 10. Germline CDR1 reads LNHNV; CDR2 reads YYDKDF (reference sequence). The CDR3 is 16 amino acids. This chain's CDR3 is CATSRDFETGEAEQYF. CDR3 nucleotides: TGTGCCACCAGCAGAGATTTCGAGACAGGGGAAGCCGAGCAGTACTTC.

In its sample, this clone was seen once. CDR3 DNA: TGTGCCAGCAGCTTGGCATCCGGGACTGGAAACACCATATATTTT. Amino acid sequence: CASSLASGTGNTIYF. The V gene is TRBV5-5, the J gene TRBJ1-3, with D hard to call. This CDR3 has 15 residues. The germline V gene has CDR1 SGHKS and CDR2 YYEKEE (reference sequence). The ends were cut back, 0 bases at V and 2 bases at J, with 9 bases in the middle. The variable domain in full, completed from reference TRBV5-5 and TRBJ1-3, reads DAGVTQSPTHLIKTRGQQVTLRCSPISGHKSVSWYQQVLGQGPQFIFQYYEKEERGRGNFPDRFSARQFPNYSSELNVNALLLGDSALYLCASSLASGTGNTIYFGEGSWLTVV.

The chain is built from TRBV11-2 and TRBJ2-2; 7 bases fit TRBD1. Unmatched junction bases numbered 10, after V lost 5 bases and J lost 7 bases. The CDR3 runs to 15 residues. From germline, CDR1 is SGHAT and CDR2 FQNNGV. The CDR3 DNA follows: TGTGCCAGCAGCGCCCACAGGGGTCGGGACGGGGAGCTGTTTTTT. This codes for CASSAHRGRDGELFF.

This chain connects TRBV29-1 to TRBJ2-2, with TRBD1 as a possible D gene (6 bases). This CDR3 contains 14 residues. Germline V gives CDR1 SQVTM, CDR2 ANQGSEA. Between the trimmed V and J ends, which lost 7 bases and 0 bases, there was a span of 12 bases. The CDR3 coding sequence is TGCAGCGCTTCATGGACAGCGAACACCGGGGAGCTGTTTTTT. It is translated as CSASWTANTGELFF.

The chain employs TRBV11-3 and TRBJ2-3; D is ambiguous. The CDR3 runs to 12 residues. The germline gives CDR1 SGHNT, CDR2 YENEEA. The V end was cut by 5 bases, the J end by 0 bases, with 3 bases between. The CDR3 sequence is CASSLSTDTQYF. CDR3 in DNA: TGTGCCAGCAGCCTTAGCACAGATACGCAGTATTTT.

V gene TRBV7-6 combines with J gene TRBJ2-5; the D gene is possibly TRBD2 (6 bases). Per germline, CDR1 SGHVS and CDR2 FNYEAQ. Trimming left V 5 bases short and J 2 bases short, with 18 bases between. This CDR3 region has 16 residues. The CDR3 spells CASSPSSANTQETQYF. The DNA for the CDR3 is TGTGCCAGCAGCCCTTCTAGCGCAAACACTCAAGAGACCCAGTACTTC.

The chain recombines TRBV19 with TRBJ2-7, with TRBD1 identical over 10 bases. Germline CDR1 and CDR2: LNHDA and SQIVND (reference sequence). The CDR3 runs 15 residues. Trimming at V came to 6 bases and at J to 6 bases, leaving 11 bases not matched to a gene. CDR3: CASSPDDRGPSEQYF. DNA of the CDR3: TGTGCCAGTAGCCCAGACGACAGGGGGCCATCCGAGCAGTACTTC.

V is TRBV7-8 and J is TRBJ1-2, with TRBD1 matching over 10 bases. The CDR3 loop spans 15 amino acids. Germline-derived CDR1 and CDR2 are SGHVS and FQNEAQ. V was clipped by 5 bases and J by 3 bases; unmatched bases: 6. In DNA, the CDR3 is TGTGCCAGCAGCCCTACCGGGACAGGGGACTATGGCTACACCTTC. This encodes CASSPTGTGDYGYTF.

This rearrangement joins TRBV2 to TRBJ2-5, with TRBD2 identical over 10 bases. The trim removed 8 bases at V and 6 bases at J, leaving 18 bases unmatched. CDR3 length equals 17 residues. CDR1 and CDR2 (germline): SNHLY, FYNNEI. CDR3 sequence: CASWRGLLAGIGKTQYF. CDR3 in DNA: TGTGCCAGCTGGAGGGGATTACTAGCGGGGATTGGTAAGACCCAGTACTTC.